This entry concerns a single T cell receptor (beta chain). Which antigen it targets is not known. Per-base quality was not reported, and no clone a single base away is much larger than it. In total, 630 or so healthy bone marrow donors made up the cohort. Cohort members were all nominally healthy when sampled, although unrecorded immune exposures were likely present. The donor tested CMV seropositive, placing the donor among the 289 seropositive members of the cohort. Every donor gave a peripheral blood sample, and the peripheral blood mononuclear cells from that sample were used for TCR beta sequencing. The Qiagen DNeasy Blood Extraction Kit was used to extract genomic DNA from the blood cell samples. Libraries were built with the immunoSEQ multiplex PCR assay. The multiplex PCR relied on a mix of 60 forward primers for TCR Vbeta segments and 13 reverse primers for TCR Jbeta segments. Amplification of the CDR3 region of rearranged TCR beta genes was performed with a multiplex PCR assay on genomic DNA. The Illumina HiSeq System was used to sequence the amplified TCR beta libraries as 87-base-pair reads. As for the original processing: Across the roughly 700 repertoires, a later analysis counted tens of millions of unique TCR beta chains, 9 million to 14 million of which were shared by at least two donors. To remove PCR and sequencing errors, raw reads were error-corrected and collapsed into unique sequences using a nearest-neighbor algorithm that merged closely related sequences. Alignment of CDR3 sequences to IMGT reference sequences was used to assign V, D and J gene segments. For a sequence to be retained, a match of at least six nucleotides was required to both a V gene segment and a J gene segment. Rearrangements were called productive when the CDR3 lacked stop codons and stayed in frame with V and J; all others were non-productive. CDR3 was defined according to IMGT convention as the region running from the second conserved V-encoded cysteine to the conserved J-encoded phenylalanine. The earlier analysis of a few hundred of the donors excluded sequences that lacked an unambiguous match to a single V gene segment. In an earlier analysis of approximately 500 of the donors, a V segment was called functional when productive rearrangements were above 56.7%, and segregating when the standard deviation between donors exceeded 5%. A statistical classification framework was developed to diagnose cytomegalovirus status using the catalog of TCR beta chain sequences. In a later analysis, V and J genes were assigned by comparing TCR nucleotide sequences against IMGT/GENE-DB human TR gene sequences. The TCRdist pipeline was used in a later analysis to assign CDR3 sequences and most-parsimonious VDJ recombination scenarios. In a later analysis, each TCR beta chain was defined by its CDR3 amino acid sequence together with its V-gene family, and reads without a unique V-gene family were excluded. As a way to deal with suspected cross-contamination and a sequencing artifact, a later analysis dropped roughly 620 nucleotide sequences that were highly shared and had low generation probability. In a later analysis, a clonal expansion index for each public chain was calculated from normalized within-repertoire ranks of inferred template counts. In a later analysis, generation probabilities were computed with a VDJ recombination model fitted to out-of-frame rearrangements, and the resulting probabilities were checked against IGoR. In a later analysis, hypergeometric tests were used to score TCR-TCR, TCR-HLA and TCR-CMV co-occurrence, with a repertoire-size bias correction applied to TCR pairs. To estimate false discovery rates, a later analysis permuted the HLA or CMV assignments 20 times. In a later analysis, co-occurring TCRs were grouped using DBSCAN, with TCRdist sequence similarity added in when clustering inside HLA-allele-positive subsets. Repertoires with fewer than 30,000 or more than 120,000 public chains were left out of co-occurrence clustering, as were four to six repertoires with anomalous nucleotide sharing. TCRdb took over this immuneACCESS table, retaining in-frame rearrangements with V and J assigned. Such tables are incomplete; in checked studies, under half of the missing clones stem from an unresolved V gene, and the remainder is unexplained. V and J calls and clone size come straight from that table; D and trimming were deduced from the DNA. For this sample the table gives under 200,000 clones, of which approximately 67% were detected only once. The ten most abundant clones make up less than 5% of the sample.

This entry is derived from a study of cytomegalovirus exposure and HLA in healthy donors (dated by TCRdb to about 2017). Context from the whole study: According to an earlier analysis of 587 of the donors, about 179 million T cells yielded some 120 million unique TCR beta sequences and 250 to 350 Gb of sequence data. An early release that covered several hundred HLA-typed donors contained around 330 gigabases of sequencing data and 75 million to 100 million unique TCR sequences. Of the roughly 430 genotyped donors, over 65% fell in the genetic ancestry cluster associated with self-reported Caucasian donors. The aim of the study was to test whether cataloging public T cell receptors could identify signatures of past pathogen exposure. The study used immunosequencing to profile the T cell repertoires of hundreds of subjects and linked those repertoires to cytomegalovirus serostatus. Besides the first cohort of roughly 700 subjects, a separate validation cohort made up of 120 different subjects was used. High-throughput TCR immunosequencing, statistical association of individual TCRs with disease status, and machine learning were combined to predict cytomegalovirus infection status. In a later analysis, previously published TCR beta repertoires from several hundred donors were re-analyzed and high-resolution HLA genotyping was added so that TCR occurrence patterns could be studied. Rather than using new phenotypic data, the later analysis identified candidate immune exposures from TCR beta sequences and from how often those sequences occurred across donors. In an earlier analysis of 587 of the donors, high-throughput TCR beta sequencing was used to judge whether each TCR beta V gene segment behaved as functional or pseudogenic. Donor age, sex, ethnicity and CMV serostatus were compiled alongside the repertoire data. Genome-wide SNP genotypes for about three fifths of the roughly 670 donors were used in a later genetic analysis, which treated that subset as a discovery cohort. All discovery cohort repertoires had been generated on a single sequencing platform. HLA typing included class I and class II loci at four-digit resolution. Typing coverage differed by locus: A, B, C, DRB1 and DQB1 were typed in roughly 620-640 donors, DQA1 in roughly 510, DPA1 in approximately 610, and DPB1 in just under 480. Roughly five DR-DQ haplotypes were handled as single units for association and clustering, since linkage in the cohort was strong. Across 300 to 400 genotyped donors of the cohort, an average of roughly 250,000 unique TCR beta nucleotide sequences per donor were sequenced, and 15% to 20% of those sequences were non-productive. Findings and caveats that apply to the study as a whole: Because the 87-base-pair reads could not distinguish some IMGT-functional V segments, including TRBV6-2 and TRBV6-3, those segments were excluded. Roughly uniform sequencing depth across donors was assumed in presence/absence analyses, although this assumption may not hold. The cohort was sequenced for TCR beta chains only, and without alpha or paired-chain data the features that could be detected were limited. In a later analysis, HLA-associated TCR beta chains were found to be more clonally expanded and to have lower generation probabilities than equally common non-associated chains. Correlated functional status among segregating V segments might be attributable to linkage disequilibrium, but an unknown experimental factor could not be ruled out. According to a later analysis, most CMV-associated TCR beta chains appeared to be HLA-restricted, and the HLA associations seemed to be driven largely by CMV exposure. A further reported finding was that TCR beta sequences accurately predicted the HLA-A and HLA-B alleles for most subjects in the first cohort. The only immune exposure information available for the cohort was CMV serostatus. Compared with the roughly 600-donor mean, donors in an Asian-associated ancestry cluster had fewer N-insertions in productive TCRs, according to a later genetic analysis. In the study, approximately 160 TCR beta chains were listed as associated with cytomegalovirus. A later analysis reported that several top co-occurrence clusters appeared linked to parvovirus B19, influenza, CMV and Epstein-Barr virus. An association between a missense DCLRE1C variant and V-gene and J-gene trimming of TCR beta chains was found in a later genetic analysis and replicated in an independent cohort. A cluster of highly shared sequence variants was judged likely to represent a technical artifact of the sequencing pipeline. At a false discovery rate of 0.05, a later analysis linked 15,000 to 20,000 TCR beta sequences to specific HLA alleles. While some public TCRs were present in many individuals, most TCR sequences turned up only very rarely across donors. The earlier analysis of approximately 540 of the donors excluded roughly 17 rarely observed V segments, including chromosome 9 orphons, because counts were too low. Because HLA typing was unavailable for some donors at each locus, only the typed subset was used in association tests. In a later analysis, TCR association rates were found to vary across HLA loci, with the most associated TCRs seen for DRB1 alleles and the fewest for HLA-C alleles. The authors suggested that the approach could potentially be generalized to other disease states and immunological phenotypes. An earlier analysis of approximately 500 of the donors showed that most TCR beta V segments appeared in productive rearrangements either about 87% or about 30% of the time, which broadly matched IMGT annotations. The classifier was reported to diagnose cytomegalovirus status with high specificity and sensitivity in both the original cohort and the validation cohort. Assigning TCR associations to individual alleles was difficult when HLA alleles, especially DR and DQ, strongly co-occurred. A few of the identified cytomegalovirus-associated TCR beta chains were confirmed in vitro to be specific for cytomegalovirus antigens.

Measured from the cysteine to the phenylalanine, the CDR3 is 15 residues long. The sequence is cut down to CDR3 DNA, 45 bases in frame from base 1. As encoded in the germline V gene (reference sequence), CDR1 is SGHNT while CDR2 is YYREEE. V is shortened by 0 bases, J by 1 base, and the region joining them spans 7 bases. The rearrangement combines TRBV5-4 with TRBJ2-2; the D segment cannot be called with confidence. This TCR derives from a young woman in good health and CMV-seropositive. Sequencing was performed on PBMCs. Here is the DNA: TGTGCCAGCAGCTTGGCGGGTCTGAACACCGGGGAGCTGTTTTTT. Its translation is CASSLAGLNTGELFF.